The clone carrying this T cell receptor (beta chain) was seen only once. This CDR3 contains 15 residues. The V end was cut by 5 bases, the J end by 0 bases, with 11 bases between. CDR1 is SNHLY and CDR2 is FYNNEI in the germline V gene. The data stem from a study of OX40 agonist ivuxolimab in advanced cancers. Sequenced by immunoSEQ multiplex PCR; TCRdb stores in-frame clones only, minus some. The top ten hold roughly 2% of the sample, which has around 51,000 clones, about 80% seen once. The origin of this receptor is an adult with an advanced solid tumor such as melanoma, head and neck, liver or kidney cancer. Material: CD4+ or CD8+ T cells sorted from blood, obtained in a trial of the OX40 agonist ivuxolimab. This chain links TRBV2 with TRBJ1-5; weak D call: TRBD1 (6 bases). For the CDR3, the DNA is TGTGCCAGCAGTTTCTGGACAGATAGCAATCAGCCCCAGCATTTT. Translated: CASSFWTDSNQPQHF. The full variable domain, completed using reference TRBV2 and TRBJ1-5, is EPEVTQTPSHQVTQMGQEVILRCVPISNHLYFYWYRQILGQKVEFLVSFYNNEISEKSEIFDDQFSVERPDGSNFTLKIRSTKLEDSAMYFCASSFWTDSNQPQHFGDGTRLSIL.